This passage covers 9 T cell receptor beta chains from one sample sequenced in a study of T cell repertoires in cytomegalovirus infection. Using its own MiXCR run on the reads, TCRdb lists one record per CDR3 protein. The profile covers roughly 500,000 distinct CDR3 sequences, with approximately 10% appearing a single time and roughly a tenth taken by the ten largest. The sequencing input was PBMCs. These receptors came from a human donor in good health (CMV status not recorded). Some clones in this sample may be carry-over from other donors' samples.

This clonotype came up a few times. This chain uses TRBV9 with TRBJ2-7; D remains ambiguous. CDR3 length equals 15 residues. Deletions cut 4 bases from V and 6 bases from J, with 20 bases between. In germline, CDR1 is SGDLS, CDR2 YYNGEE. CDR3 in amino acids: CASSTSGSASGEQYF. The CDR3 DNA reads TGTGCCAGCAGCACTTCCGGGTCGGCCTCCGGCGAGCAGTACTTC.

The chain combines TRBV20-1 with TRBJ2-1; 10 bases map to TRBD2. Per the germline V gene, CDR1 is DFQATT and CDR2 is SNEGSKA (reference sequence). The CDR3 has 14 amino acids. The trim removed 3 bases at V and 9 bases at J, leaving 8 bases unmatched. CDR3 in amino acids: CSARRLAGATEQFF. The CDR3 DNA reads TGCAGTGCTAGGAGGCTAGCGGGAGCCACTGAGCAGTTCTTC.

The chain combines TRBV5-4 with TRBJ2-2; the match to TRBD2 covers 14 bases. J lost 8 bases, V lost 4 bases, and 7 bases had no gene match. The length of the CDR3 is 16 residues. The germline V gene encodes CDR1 SGHNT and CDR2 YYREEE (reference sequence). The CDR3 is CASSVGLAGVIGELFF. CDR3 bases: TGTGCCAGCAGCGTGGGACTAGCGGGGGTGATTGGGGAGCTGTTTTTT.

This clonotype was seen repeatedly, ten times or more. The rearrangement links TRBV11-2 to TRBJ2-1; a weak D match, TRBD2 (5 bases). This CDR3 spans 16 amino acids. V was clipped by 4 bases and J by 8 bases, with 21 bases between them. Germline V gene sequence: CDR1 SGHAT, CDR2 FQNNGV. CDR3 bases: TGTGCCAGCAGCTCCTCCGGGCTAGCCGCGTCGGATGAGCAGTTCTTC. Translating it yields CASSSSGLAASDEQFF.

V and J are TRBV27 and TRBJ1-5; D unresolved. The CDR3 loop spans 15 amino acids. CDR1 is MNHEY and CDR2 is SMNVEV in the germline V gene (reference sequence). Trimming cost V 0 bases and J 0 bases, with 6 bases left between them. In nucleotides, the CDR3 is TGTGCCAGCAGTTTATCTTCTTATAGCAATCAGCCCCAGCATTTT. Its protein product is CASSLSSYSNQPQHF.

This clonotype was seen at least ten times. The CDR3 DNA follows: TGTGCCAGCAGCTGGGGACAGATGAACACTGAAGCTTTCTTT. It is translated as CASSWGQMNTEAFF. The rearrangement uses TRBV6-5 and TRBJ1-1, with 7 bases identical to TRBD1. Germline V gives CDR1 MNHEY, CDR2 SVGAGI. This CDR3 has 14 amino acids. J was trimmed by 0 bases and V by 6 bases; bases with no gene match: 4.

The chain couples TRBV5-4 to TRBJ2-7; D is unclear. The V end was cut by 6 bases, the J end by 2 bases, with 12 bases between. Germline CDR1 is SGHNT and CDR2 is YYREEE (reference sequence). The CDR3 is 13 residues long. The CDR3 coding sequence is TGTGCCAGCAAGAGTCCTAGAACCTACGAGCAGTACTTC. This translates into CASKSPRTYEQYF.

This clonotype was counted ten times or more. This chain connects TRBV15 to TRBJ1-1; D remains unclear. V was trimmed by 0 bases and J by 1 base, leaving 9 bases between them. Germline V lookup: CDR1 LNHNV, CDR2 YYDKDF (reference sequence). The CDR3 runs to 15 residues. The CDR3: CATSRDRSQNTEAFF. CDR3 nucleotide sequence: TGTGCCACCAGCAGAGATCGTTCCCAGAACACTGAAGCTTTCTTT.

This clonotype was counted many times. The rearrangement joins TRBV6-1 to TRBJ2-5; D uncertain. V lost 5 bases and J 1 base, leaving 5 bases between the germline ends. Looked up from germline, CDR1 is MNHNS and CDR2 is SASEGT. The CDR3 extends over 12 amino acids. The DNA of the CDR3 is TGTGCCAGCAGTTCCGCCCAAGAGACCCAGTACTTC. Amino acids: CASSSAQETQYF.